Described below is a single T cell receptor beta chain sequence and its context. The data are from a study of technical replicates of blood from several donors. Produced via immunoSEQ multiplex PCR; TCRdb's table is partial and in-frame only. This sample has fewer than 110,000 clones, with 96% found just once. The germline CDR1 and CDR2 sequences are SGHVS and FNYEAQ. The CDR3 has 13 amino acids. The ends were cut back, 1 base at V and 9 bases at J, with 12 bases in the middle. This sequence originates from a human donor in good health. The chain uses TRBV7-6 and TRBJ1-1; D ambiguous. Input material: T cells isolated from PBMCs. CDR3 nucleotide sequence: TGTGCCAGCAGCTTAGGGGTAGGGAGAAAAGCTTTCTTT. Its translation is CASSLGVGRKAFF.